What follows are 26 T cell receptor beta chains derived from one specimen sequenced in a study of blood T cell repertoires in COVID-19. The data were produced by immunoSEQ multiplex PCR, yet TCRdb's version contains in-frame clones alone and is incomplete. This sample has 90,000 or so clones; 85% to 90% occur once, and the top ten carry roughly 4.5%. Sequencing used peripheral blood. These TCRs come from a woman aged 80 or over with active or convalescent COVID-19.

This chain links TRBV19 with TRBJ2-2; D is unresolved. The CDR3 contains 16 residues. Between the trimmed V and J ends, which lost 1 base and 6 bases, there was a span of 15 bases. Germline V gives CDR1 LNHDA, CDR2 SQIVND (reference sequence). The CDR3 DNA sequence: TGTGCCAGTAGTATAGGAGTCGCCATCCTGGCCGGGGAGCTGTTTTTT. Protein product: CASSIGVAILAGELFF.

The chain is built from TRBV5-1 and TRBJ2-7; 7 positions agree with TRBD1. J lost 1 base, V lost 4 bases, and 5 bases had no gene match. This CDR3 is built from 14 residues. From germline, CDR1 is SGHRS and CDR2 YFSETQ. As DNA, the CDR3 is TGCGCCAGCAGCCCGGACAGGATATCCTACGAGCAGTACTTC. It translates to CASSPDRISYEQYF.

The V call is TRBV30, the J call TRBJ1-3; no reliable D call. The CDR3 spans 15 residues. CDR1 and CDR2 from the germline V gene are GTSNPN and SVGIG (reference sequence). Trimming pared 0 bases from V and 5 bases from J, leaving 14 bases between. CDR3 bases: TGTGCCTGGAGTGTACGAGGAGGGTCGAGAAACACCATATATTTT. This encodes CAWSVRGGSRNTIYF. Variable domain in full (rest from reference TRBV30 and TRBJ1-3): SQTIHQWPATLVQPVGSPLSLECTVEGTSNPNLYWYRQAAGRGLQLLFYSVGIGQISSEVPQNLSASRPQDRQFILSSKKLLLSDSGFYLCAWSVRGGSRNTIYFGEGSWLTVV.

The chain uses TRBV7-9 and TRBJ1-6; 7 bases fit TRBD1. Germline lookup yields CDR1 SEHNR and CDR2 FQNEAQ (reference sequence). The CDR3 totals 16 residues. Trimming at V came to 2 bases and at J to 6 bases, leaving 7 bases not matched to a gene. DNA of the CDR3: TGTGCCAGCAGCTTAAGGCGACAGGGAGGTAATTCACCCCTCCACTTT. It specifies CASSLRRQGGNSPLHF.

The CDR3 nucleotides read TGTGCCAGCAGGGAACCGACAGGCCCAGTGAACACTGAAGCTTTCTTT. Protein product: CASREPTGPVNTEAFF. V gene TRBV6-1 combines with J gene TRBJ1-1, with a possible D match to TRBD1 (6 bases). Trimming shortened V by 6 bases and J by 0 bases, and 17 bases separated the two germline ends. CDR3 length equals 16 residues. The germline V gene has CDR1 MNHNS and CDR2 SASEGT.

The chain couples TRBV2 to TRBJ2-2; TRBD2 might be the D (5 bases). This CDR3 contains 15 residues. V was trimmed by 6 bases and J by 6 bases, leaving 17 bases between them. Germline V gene data show CDR1 as SNHLY and CDR2 as FYNNEI. CDR3 nucleotide sequence: TGTGCCAGCAGACCCAGCGGCGTCACCTCCGGGGAGCTGTTTTTT. Protein sequence: CASRPSGVTSGELFF.

The chain employs TRBV7-9 and TRBJ1-1; no firm D call. Deletions cut 1 base from V and 0 bases from J, with 6 bases between. The germline CDR1 and CDR2 sequences are SEHNR and FQNEAQ (reference sequence). The CDR3 totals 14 residues. The CDR3 is CASSLGAVNTEAFF. The CDR3 bases are TGTGCCAGCAGCTTAGGAGCGGTGAACACTGAAGCTTTCTTT.

The chain is built from TRBV6-5 and TRBJ1-5; 9 positions match TRBD1. Germline V lookup: CDR1 MNHEY, CDR2 SVGAGI. J lost 4 bases, V lost 7 bases, and 5 bases had no gene match. CDR3 length: 14 residues. The CDR3 reads CASTGTGLNQPQHF. CDR3 nucleotides: TGTGCCAGCACCGGGACAGGGCTAAATCAGCCCCAGCATTTT.

The chain links TRBV12-3 or TRBV12-4 to TRBJ2-4; possibly TRBD1 for D (6 bases). CDR3 size: 13 residues. Trimming removed 3 bases at V and 7 bases at J, with 10 bases between. For the CDR3, the DNA is TGTGCCAGCAGTTTCTGGCAGGGGAACATTCAGTACTTC. This gives the protein CASSFWQGNIQYF.

The V call is TRBV7-9, the J call TRBJ2-5, with 14 bases identical to TRBD2. Germline V CDR1 and CDR2: SEHNR, FQNEAQ (reference sequence). The ends lost 6 bases at V and 5 bases at J; junction bases unmatched: 14. The CDR3 runs to 18 residues. This CDR3 reads CASRPPGLAGVGGETQYF. The CDR3 DNA follows: TGTGCCAGCAGACCACCGGGACTAGCGGGAGTGGGCGGGGAGACCCAGTACTTC.

The CDR3 DNA reads TGTGCCAGCAGTTTAAACAGGGGGTGGAACACTGAAGCTTTCTTT. This codes for CASSLNRGWNTEAFF. V is TRBV28 and J is TRBJ1-1; 8 bases fit TRBD1. The V segment lost 2 bases and the J segment 1 base; nucleotides outside the gene matches: 3. This CDR3 comprises 15 residues. CDR1 and CDR2 (germline): MDHEN, SYDVKM. Full variable domain (outside the CDR3, taken from reference TRBV28 and TRBJ1-1): DVKVTQSSRYLVKRTGEKVFLECVQDMDHENMFWYRQDPGLGLRLIYFSYDVKMKEKGDIPEGYSVSREKKERFSLILESASTNQTSMYLCASSLNRGWNTEAFFGQGTRLTVV.

The chain combines TRBV6-5 with TRBJ2-1; possible D gene TRBD1, 6 bases. Germline-derived CDR1 and CDR2 are MNHEY and SVGAGI. The CDR3 sequence is 10 residues long. Deletions cut 6 bases from V and 14 bases from J, with 11 bases between. For the CDR3, the DNA is TGTGCCAGCAGAAGACAGGTGGAGTTCTTC. This gives the protein CASRRQVEFF.

This rearrangement joins TRBV28 to TRBJ2-7; perhaps TRBD2 as D (5 bases). V was pared by 2 bases and J by 3 bases, with 17 bases between. There are 16 residues in the CDR3. In germline, CDR1 is MDHEN, CDR2 SYDVKM. CDR3 DNA: TGTGCCAGCAGTTTAGGAGGACGCTCCCTGAACTACGAGCAGTACTTC. The encoded protein is CASSLGGRSLNYEQYF.

This chain connects TRBV11-2 to TRBJ1-4, with 8 bases that match TRBD1. The CDR3 length is 15 residues. V shed 5 bases, J shed 8 bases, and the junction held 10 bases outside the gene matches. CDR1 is SGHAT and CDR2 is FQNNGV in the germline V gene. The CDR3 DNA reads as TGTGCCAGCAGCCTAACAGGACAGGGTTGGGAAAAACTGTTTTTT. It encodes CASSLTGQGWEKLFF.

V and J are TRBV28 and TRBJ1-5, with TRBD1 matching over 8 bases. J was trimmed by 6 bases and V by 6 bases; bases with no gene match: 4. Germline CDR1 reads MDHEN; CDR2 reads SYDVKM. This CDR3 spans 13 amino acids. The CDR3 DNA is TGTGCCAGCAGGGCGGACAGGGCTCAGCCCCAGCATTTT. Translation gives CASRADRAQPQHF.

J is TRBJ1-2 and V is TRBV3-1 (or the pseudogene TRBV3-2); the match to TRBD1 covers 7 bases. CDR3 size: 15 residues. After removal of 1 base from V and 3 bases from J, the junction contained 5 bases not matched to a gene. Germline CDR1 is LGHDT and CDR2 is YNNKEL (reference sequence). The CDR3 sequence is CASSQVLGGYYGYTF. The DNA for the CDR3 is TGTGCCAGCAGCCAAGTTCTAGGGGGCTACTATGGCTACACCTTC.

The V and J genes are TRBV20-1 and TRBJ2-7; 7 bases fit TRBD1. In germline, CDR1 is DFQATT, CDR2 SNEGSKA (reference sequence). Unmatched junction bases numbered 12, after V lost 5 bases and J lost 2 bases. This CDR3 contains 15 residues. The CDR3 bases are TGCAGTGCTGGTGGGACAGCTATTAGCCCCTACGAGCAGTACTTC. It codes for CSAGGTAISPYEQYF.

The V and J genes are TRBV6-2 or TRBV6-3 and TRBJ2-1; 7 bases are a match to TRBD2. This CDR3 is built from 16 residues. Germline lookup yields CDR1 MNHEY and CDR2 SVGEGT. The trim removed 5 bases at V and 0 bases at J, leaving 7 bases unmatched. The DNA for the CDR3 is TGTGCCAGCAGTACACTCCTAGCGGCCTCCTACAATGAGCAGTTCTTC. This codes for CASSTLLAASYNEQFF.

This clone was detected once. The genes are TRBV3-1 (or the pseudogene TRBV3-2) and TRBJ1-1; TRBD1 agrees at 8 bases. The trim removed 0 bases at V and 3 bases at J, leaving 18 bases unmatched. The CDR3 runs 20 residues. Germline values: CDR1 LGHDT, CDR2 YNNKEL (reference sequence). As DNA, the CDR3 is TGTGCCAGCAGCCAAGATCCCGAGACAGGGGATAATATTGAAGACACTGAAGCTTTCTTT. It is translated as CASSQDPETGDNIEDTEAFF.

This chain links TRBV6-5 with TRBJ1-1, with a weak D call TRBD1 (6 bases). The CDR3 is 15 amino acids. V was cut by 6 bases and J by 0 bases, with 14 bases left in between. From germline, CDR1 is MNHEY and CDR2 SVGAGI. In nucleotides, the CDR3 is TGTGCCAGCAGAAAAGGGGGACCGATGAACACTGAAGCTTTCTTT. This encodes CASRKGGPMNTEAFF.

This clone has a handful of counts. V gene TRBV5-1 combines with J gene TRBJ2-1, with TRBD2 matching over 13 bases. This CDR3 comprises 17 residues. With V trimmed by 4 bases and J by 0 bases, 4 bases remained unmatched. Germline CDR1 SGHRS, CDR2 YFSETQ. The CDR3 region has the DNA TGCGCCAGCAGCCCAACTAGCGGGAGGGGCTCCTACAATGAGCAGTTCTTC. It yields the protein CASSPTSGRGSYNEQFF.

This clone was seen more than once but under ten times. This chain joins TRBV27 and TRBJ2-5, with 8 positions matching TRBD1. This CDR3 spans 16 amino acids. J was trimmed by 5 bases and V by 2 bases; bases with no gene match: 10. In germline, CDR1 is MNHEY, CDR2 SMNVEV (reference sequence). The CDR3: CASSLVGQGGWETQYF. The CDR3 DNA reads as TGTGCCAGCAGTTTAGTCGGACAGGGTGGATGGGAGACCCAGTACTTC.

This clone was counted a few times. This chain links TRBV5-8 with TRBJ1-4, with D tentatively TRBD1 (5 bases). The V gene lost 1 base and the J gene lost 0 bases, with 10 bases spanning the gap. Germline lookup yields CDR1 SGHTS and CDR2 YDEGEE. The CDR3 consists of 16 residues. For the CDR3, the DNA is TGTGCCAGCAGCTTGACAGGAACTGCAACTAATGAAAAACTGTTTTTT. Its protein product is CASSLTGTATNEKLFF.

This chain joins TRBV12-3 or TRBV12-4 and TRBJ1-5; D might be TRBD1 (6 bases). V gave up 4 bases and J gave up 4 bases, with 8 bases separating them. There are 13 residues in the CDR3. As DNA, the CDR3 is TGTGCCAGCAGTTGGGACACGAATCAGCCCCAGCATTTT. Its translation is CASSWDTNQPQHF.

This chain links TRBV19 with TRBJ1-5; D ambiguous. Germline values: CDR1 LNHDA, CDR2 SQIVND (reference sequence). The length of the CDR3 is 15 residues. Deletions cut 6 bases from V and 11 bases from J, with 23 bases between. The CDR3 sequence: CASSTNRLGPQAQHF. Written as DNA, the CDR3 is TGTGCCAGTAGCACGAACCGCCTGGGTCCCCAGGCCCAGCATTTT.

Only a few counts were recorded for this clone. The chain recombines TRBV7-2 with TRBJ1-5; 7 positions match TRBD1. Unmatched junction bases numbered 5, after V lost 5 bases and J lost 7 bases. The CDR3 runs to 13 residues. Germline lookup yields CDR1 SGHTA and CDR2 FQGNSA. The CDR3 bases are TGTGCCAGCAGCCGGCAGGGGGAGCAGCCCCAGCATTTT. Translation gives CASSRQGEQPQHF.